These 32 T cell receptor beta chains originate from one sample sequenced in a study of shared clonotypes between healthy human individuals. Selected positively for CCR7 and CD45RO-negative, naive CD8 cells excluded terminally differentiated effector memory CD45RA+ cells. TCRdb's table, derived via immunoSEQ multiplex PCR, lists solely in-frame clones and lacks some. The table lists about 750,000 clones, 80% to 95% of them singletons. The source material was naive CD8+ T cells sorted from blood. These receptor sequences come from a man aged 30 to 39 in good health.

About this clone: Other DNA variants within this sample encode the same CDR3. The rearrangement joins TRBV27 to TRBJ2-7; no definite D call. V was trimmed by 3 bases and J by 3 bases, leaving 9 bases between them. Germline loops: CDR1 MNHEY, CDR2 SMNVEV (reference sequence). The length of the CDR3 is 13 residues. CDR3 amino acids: CASSLNSYYEQYF. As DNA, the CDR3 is TGTGCCAGCAGTTTGAACTCCTACTACGAGCAGTACTTC.

DNA for the CDR3: TGCGCCAGCAGCGGGACAGGGGGCCGGGGTAGCAATCAGCCCCAGCATTTT. This codes for CASSGTGGRGSNQPQHF. This sequence joins TRBV4-1 and TRBJ1-5, with TRBD1 matching over 12 bases. The CDR3 has 17 amino acids. V lost 5 bases to trimming and J lost 0 bases; unmatched junction nucleotides: 5. From germline, CDR1 is MGHRA and CDR2 YSYEKL.

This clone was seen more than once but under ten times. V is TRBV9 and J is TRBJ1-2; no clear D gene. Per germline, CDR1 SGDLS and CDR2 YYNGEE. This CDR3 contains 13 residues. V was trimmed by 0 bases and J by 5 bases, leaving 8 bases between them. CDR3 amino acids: CASSVVTGYGYTF. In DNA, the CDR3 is TGTGCCAGCAGCGTAGTAACCGGGTATGGCTACACCTTC.

In DNA, the CDR3 is TGTGCCAGCAGCCCAAGGACAGGGGAATTCCAAGAGACCCAGTACTTC. This sequence encodes CASSPRTGEFQETQYF. This chain connects TRBV5-5 to TRBJ2-5; 9 bases match TRBD1. This CDR3 contains 16 residues. Germline-derived CDR1 and CDR2 are SGHKS and YYEKEE (reference sequence). Trimming took 4 bases from V and 1 from J; bases not matched to a gene: 8.

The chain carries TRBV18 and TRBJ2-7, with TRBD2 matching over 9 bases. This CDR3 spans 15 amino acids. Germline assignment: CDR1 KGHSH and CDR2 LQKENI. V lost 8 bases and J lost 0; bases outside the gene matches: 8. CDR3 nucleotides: TGTGCCAGCCAGCCCGCTAGCGGGACCTCCTACGAGCAGTACTTC. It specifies CASQPASGTSYEQYF.

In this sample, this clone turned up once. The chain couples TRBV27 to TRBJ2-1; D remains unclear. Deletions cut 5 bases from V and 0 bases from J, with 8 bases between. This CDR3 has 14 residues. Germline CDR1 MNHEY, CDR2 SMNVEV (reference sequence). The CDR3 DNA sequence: TGTGCCAGCAGTCTGGACGGCTCCTACAATGAGCAGTTCTTC. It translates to CASSLDGSYNEQFF.

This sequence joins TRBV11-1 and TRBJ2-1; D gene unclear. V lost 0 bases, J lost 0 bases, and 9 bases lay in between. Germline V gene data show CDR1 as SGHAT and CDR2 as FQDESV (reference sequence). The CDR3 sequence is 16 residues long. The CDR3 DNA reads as TGTGCCAGCAGCTTAGCGGCGGATTTCTCCTACAATGAGCAGTTCTTC. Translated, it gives CASSLAADFSYNEQFF.

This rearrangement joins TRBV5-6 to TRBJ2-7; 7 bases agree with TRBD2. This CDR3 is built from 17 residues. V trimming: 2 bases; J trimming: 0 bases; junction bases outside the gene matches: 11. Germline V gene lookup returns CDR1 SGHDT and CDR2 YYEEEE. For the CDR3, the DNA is TGTGCCAGCAGCTTATTAAGACTAGCTGGTATCTCCTACGAGCAGTACTTC. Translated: CASSLLRLAGISYEQYF.

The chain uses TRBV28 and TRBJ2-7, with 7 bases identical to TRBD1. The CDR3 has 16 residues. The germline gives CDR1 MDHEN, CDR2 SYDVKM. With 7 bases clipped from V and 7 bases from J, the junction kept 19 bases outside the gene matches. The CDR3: CASTLRGTGVEIEQYF. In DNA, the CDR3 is TGTGCCAGCACCTTAAGGGGTACAGGGGTAGAGATAGAGCAGTACTTC. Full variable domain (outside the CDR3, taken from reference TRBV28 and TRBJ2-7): DVKVTQSSRYLVKRTGEKVFLECVQDMDHENMFWYRQDPGLGLRLIYFSYDVKMKEKGDIPEGYSVSREKKERFSLILESASTNQTSMYLCASTLRGTGVEIEQYFGPGTRLTVT.

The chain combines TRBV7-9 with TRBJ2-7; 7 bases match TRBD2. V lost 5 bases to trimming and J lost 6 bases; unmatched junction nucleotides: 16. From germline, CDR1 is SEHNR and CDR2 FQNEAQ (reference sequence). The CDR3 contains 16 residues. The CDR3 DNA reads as TGTGCCAGCAGCGATAGCGGGCTTGGGACTCAAGGCGAGCAGTACTTC. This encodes CASSDSGLGTQGEQYF.

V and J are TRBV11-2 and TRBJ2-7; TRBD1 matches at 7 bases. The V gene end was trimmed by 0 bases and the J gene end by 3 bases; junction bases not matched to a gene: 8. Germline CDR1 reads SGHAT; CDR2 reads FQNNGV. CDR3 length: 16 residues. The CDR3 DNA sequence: TGTGCCAGCAGCTTAGATATACGACAGGGTCTCTACGAGCAGTACTTC. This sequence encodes CASSLDIRQGLYEQYF.

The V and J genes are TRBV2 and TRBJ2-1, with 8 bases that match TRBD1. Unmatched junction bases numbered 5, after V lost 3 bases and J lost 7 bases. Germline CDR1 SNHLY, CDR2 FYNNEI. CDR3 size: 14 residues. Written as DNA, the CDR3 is TGTGCCAGCAGTGAGGCAGGGGGCAGAAATGAGCAGTTCTTC. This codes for CASSEAGGRNEQFF. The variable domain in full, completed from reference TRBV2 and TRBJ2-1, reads EPEVTQTPSHQVTQMGQEVILRCVPISNHLYFYWYRQILGQKVEFLVSFYNNEISEKSEIFDDQFSVERPDGSNFTLKIRSTKLEDSAMYFCASSEAGGRNEQFFGPGTRLTVL.

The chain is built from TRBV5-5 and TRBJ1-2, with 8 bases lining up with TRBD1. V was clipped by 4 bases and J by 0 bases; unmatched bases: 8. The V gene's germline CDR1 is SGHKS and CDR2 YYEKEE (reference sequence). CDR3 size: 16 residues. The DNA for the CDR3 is TGTGCCAGCAGCCCCGGGACAGGTCTGGCTAACTATGGCTACACCTTC. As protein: CASSPGTGLANYGYTF.

CDR3 coding DNA: TGTGCCAGCAGTTTAGAGGGCGCGGTAGGTGAGACCCAGTACTTC. This sequence encodes CASSLEGAVGETQYF. J is TRBJ2-5 and V is TRBV27; D may be TRBD2 (5 bases). The CDR3 sequence is 15 residues long. V was shortened by 2 bases and J by 5 bases, with 15 bases between the two germline ends. Germline V gives CDR1 MNHEY, CDR2 SMNVEV (reference sequence).

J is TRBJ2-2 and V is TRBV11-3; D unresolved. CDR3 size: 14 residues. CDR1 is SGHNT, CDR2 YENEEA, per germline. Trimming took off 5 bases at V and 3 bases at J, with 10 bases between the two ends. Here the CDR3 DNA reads TGTGCCAGCAGCGCGACGCCATACACCGGGGAGCTGTTTTTT. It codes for CASSATPYTGELFF.

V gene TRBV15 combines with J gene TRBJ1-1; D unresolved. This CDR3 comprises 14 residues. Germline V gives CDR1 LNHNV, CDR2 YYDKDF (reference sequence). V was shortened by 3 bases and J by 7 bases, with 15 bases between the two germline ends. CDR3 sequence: CATSSLESFNEAFF. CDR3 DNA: TGTGCCACCAGCAGCTTGGAGTCCTTCAATGAAGCTTTCTTT.

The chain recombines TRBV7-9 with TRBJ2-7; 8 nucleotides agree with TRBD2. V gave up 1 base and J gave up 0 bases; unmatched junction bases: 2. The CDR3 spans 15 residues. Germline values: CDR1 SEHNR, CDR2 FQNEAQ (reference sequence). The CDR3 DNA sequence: TGTGCCAGCAGCTTAGACGCGGGGGGCTCCTACGAGCAGTACTTC. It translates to CASSLDAGGSYEQYF.

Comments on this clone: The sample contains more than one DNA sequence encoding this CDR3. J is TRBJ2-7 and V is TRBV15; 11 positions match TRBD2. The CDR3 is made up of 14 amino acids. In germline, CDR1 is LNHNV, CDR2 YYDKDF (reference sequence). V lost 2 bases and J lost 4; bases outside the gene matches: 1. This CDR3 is CATSRTSGSYEQYF. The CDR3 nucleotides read TGTGCCACCAGCAGAACTAGCGGGAGTTACGAGCAGTACTTC. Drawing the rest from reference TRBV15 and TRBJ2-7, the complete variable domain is DAMVIQNPRYQVTQFGKPVTLSCSQTLNHNVMYWYQQKSSQAPKLLFHYYDKDFNNEADTPDNFQSRRPNTSFCFLDIRSPGLGDTAMYLCATSRTSGSYEQYFGPGTRLTVT.

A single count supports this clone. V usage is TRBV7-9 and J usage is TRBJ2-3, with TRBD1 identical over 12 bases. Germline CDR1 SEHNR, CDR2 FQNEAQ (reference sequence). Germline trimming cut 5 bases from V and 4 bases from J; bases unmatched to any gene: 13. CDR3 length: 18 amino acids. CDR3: CASSHTFRDRGPADTQYF. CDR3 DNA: TGTGCCAGCAGCCACACTTTCCGGGACAGGGGGCCTGCAGATACGCAGTATTTT. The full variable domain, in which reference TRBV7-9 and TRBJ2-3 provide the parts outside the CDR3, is DTGVSQNPRHKITKRGQNVTFRCDPISEHNRLYWYRQTLGQGPEFLTYFQNEAQLEKSRLLSDRFSAERPKGSFSTLEIQRTEQGDSAMYLCASSHTFRDRGPADTQYFGPGTRLTVL.

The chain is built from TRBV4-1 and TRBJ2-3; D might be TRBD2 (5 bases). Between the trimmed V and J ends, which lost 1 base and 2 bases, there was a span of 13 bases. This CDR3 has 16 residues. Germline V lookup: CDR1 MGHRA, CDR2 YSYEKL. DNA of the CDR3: TGCGCCAGCAGCCAAGTGGGTGAGAGGGACACAGATACGCAGTATTTT. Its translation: CASSQVGERDTDTQYF.

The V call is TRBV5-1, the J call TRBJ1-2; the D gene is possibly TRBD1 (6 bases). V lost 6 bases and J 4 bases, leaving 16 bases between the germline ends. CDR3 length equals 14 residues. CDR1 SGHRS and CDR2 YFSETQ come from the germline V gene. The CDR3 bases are TGCGCCAGCACTCCCGAACCGACAGGCTATGGCTACACCTTC. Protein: CASTPEPTGYGYTF.

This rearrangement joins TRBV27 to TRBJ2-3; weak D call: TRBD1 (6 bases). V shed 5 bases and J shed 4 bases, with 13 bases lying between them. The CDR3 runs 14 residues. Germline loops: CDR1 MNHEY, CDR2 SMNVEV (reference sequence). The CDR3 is CASSPQGYPDTQYF. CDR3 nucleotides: TGTGCCAGCAGTCCACAGGGTTACCCAGATACGCAGTATTTT.

CDR3 region: CASSEWAGREQYF. The CDR3 nucleotides are TGTGCCAGCAGTGAATGGGCAGGTCGGGAGCAGTACTTC. J is TRBJ2-7 and V is TRBV6-1; D call uncertain. This CDR3 has 13 amino acids. Deletions cut 2 bases from V and 7 bases from J, with 12 bases between. Germline CDR1 is MNHNS and CDR2 is SASEGT.

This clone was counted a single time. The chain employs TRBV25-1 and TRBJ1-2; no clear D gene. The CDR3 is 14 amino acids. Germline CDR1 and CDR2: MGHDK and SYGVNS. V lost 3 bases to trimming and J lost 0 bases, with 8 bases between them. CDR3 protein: CASSDWAANYGYTF. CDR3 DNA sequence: TGTGCCAGCAGTGACTGGGCTGCTAACTATGGCTACACCTTC.

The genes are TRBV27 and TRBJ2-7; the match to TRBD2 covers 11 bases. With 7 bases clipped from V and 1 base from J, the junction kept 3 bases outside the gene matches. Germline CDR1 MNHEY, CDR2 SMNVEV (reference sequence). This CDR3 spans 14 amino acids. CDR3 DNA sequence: TGTGCCAGCAAACTAGCGGGAGAATCCTACGAGCAGTACTTC. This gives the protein CASKLAGESYEQYF.

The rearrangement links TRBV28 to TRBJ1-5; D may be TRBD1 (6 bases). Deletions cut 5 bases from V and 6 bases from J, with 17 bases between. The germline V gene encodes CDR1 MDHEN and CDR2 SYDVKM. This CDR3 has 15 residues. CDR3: CASSPDPGHGQPQHF. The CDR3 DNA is TGTGCCAGCAGTCCGGATCCGGGACACGGTCAGCCCCAGCATTTT. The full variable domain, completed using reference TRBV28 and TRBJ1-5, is DVKVTQSSRYLVKRTGEKVFLECVQDMDHENMFWYRQDPGLGLRLIYFSYDVKMKEKGDIPEGYSVSREKKERFSLILESASTNQTSMYLCASSPDPGHGQPQHFGDGTRLSIL.

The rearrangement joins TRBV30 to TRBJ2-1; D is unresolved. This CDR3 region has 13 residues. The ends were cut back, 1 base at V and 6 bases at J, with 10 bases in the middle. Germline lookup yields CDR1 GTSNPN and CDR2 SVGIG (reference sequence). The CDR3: CAWSGLRVNEQFF. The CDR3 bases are TGTGCCTGGAGTGGGCTTCGTGTCAATGAGCAGTTCTTC.

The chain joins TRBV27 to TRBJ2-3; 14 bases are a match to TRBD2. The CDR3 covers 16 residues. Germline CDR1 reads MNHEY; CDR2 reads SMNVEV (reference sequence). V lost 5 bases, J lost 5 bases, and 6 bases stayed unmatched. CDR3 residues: CASSPGTSGSGDTQYF. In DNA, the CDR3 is TGTGCCAGCAGTCCTGGGACTAGCGGGAGCGGAGATACGCAGTATTTT.

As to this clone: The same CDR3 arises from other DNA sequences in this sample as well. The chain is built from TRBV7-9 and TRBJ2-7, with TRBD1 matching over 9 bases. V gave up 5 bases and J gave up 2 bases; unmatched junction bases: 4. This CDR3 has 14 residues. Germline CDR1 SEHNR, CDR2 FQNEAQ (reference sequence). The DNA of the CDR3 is TGTGCCAGCAGCGGGACAGGGAGGCCCTACGAGCAGTACTTC. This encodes CASSGTGRPYEQYF.

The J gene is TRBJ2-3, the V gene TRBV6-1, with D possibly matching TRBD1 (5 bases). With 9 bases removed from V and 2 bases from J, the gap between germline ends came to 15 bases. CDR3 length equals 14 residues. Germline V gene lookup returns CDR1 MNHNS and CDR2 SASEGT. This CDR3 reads CASRRALDTDTQYF. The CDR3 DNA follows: TGTGCCAGTCGCAGGGCATTGGACACAGATACGCAGTATTTT.

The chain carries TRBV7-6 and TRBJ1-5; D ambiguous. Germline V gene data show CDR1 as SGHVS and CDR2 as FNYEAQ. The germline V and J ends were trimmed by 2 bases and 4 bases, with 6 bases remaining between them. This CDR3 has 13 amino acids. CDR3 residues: CASSLQENQPQHF. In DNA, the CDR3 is TGTGCCAGCAGCTTACAGGAGAATCAGCCCCAGCATTTT.

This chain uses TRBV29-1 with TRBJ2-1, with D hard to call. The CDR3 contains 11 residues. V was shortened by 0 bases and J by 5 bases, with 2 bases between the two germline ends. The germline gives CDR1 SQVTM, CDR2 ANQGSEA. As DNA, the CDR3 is TGCAGCGTTGAAGAGGACAATGAGCAGTTCTTC. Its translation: CSVEEDNEQFF.